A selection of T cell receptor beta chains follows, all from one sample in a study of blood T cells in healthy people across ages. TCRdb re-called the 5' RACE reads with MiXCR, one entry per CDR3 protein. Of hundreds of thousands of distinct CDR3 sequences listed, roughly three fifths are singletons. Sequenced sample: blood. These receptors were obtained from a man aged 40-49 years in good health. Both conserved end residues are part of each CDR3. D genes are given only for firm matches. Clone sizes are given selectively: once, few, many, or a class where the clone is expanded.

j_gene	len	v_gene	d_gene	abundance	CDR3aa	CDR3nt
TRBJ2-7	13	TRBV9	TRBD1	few	CASSVGQGDEQYF	TGTGCCAGCAGCGTCGGACAGGGGGACGAGCAGTACTTC
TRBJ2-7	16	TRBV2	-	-	CASSAIPLGQIYEQYF	TGTGCCAGCAGTGCGATTCCCCTAGGACAAATCTACGAGCAGTACTTC
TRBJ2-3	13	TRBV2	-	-	CASPGPPRNTQYF	TGTGCCAGCCCGGGACCACCCCGGAATACGCAGTATTTT
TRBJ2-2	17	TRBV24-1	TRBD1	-	CATSALGQTANTGELFF	TGTGCCACCAGTGCCCTGGGACAGACCGCGAACACCGGGGAGCTGTTTTTT
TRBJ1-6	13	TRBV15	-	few	CATSRDNGSPLHF	TGTGCCACCAGCAGAGATAATGGCTCACCCCTCCACTTT
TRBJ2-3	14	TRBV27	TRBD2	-	CASSSGTTVDTQYF	TGTGCCAGCAGTTCCGGGACTACGGTGGATACGCAGTATTTT
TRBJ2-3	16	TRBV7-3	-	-	CASSLTPTTGADTQYF	TGTGCCAGCAGCTTAACCCCGACTACAGGCGCAGATACGCAGTATTTT
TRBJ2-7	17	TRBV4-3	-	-	CASSRRGWGGDDFEQYF	TGCGCCAGCAGCCGAAGAGGGTGGGGTGGGGACGATTTCGAGCAGTACTTC
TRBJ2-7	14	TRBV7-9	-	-	CASSLRGIPDEQYF	TGTGCCAGCAGCTTAAGGGGTATTCCCGACGAGCAGTACTTC
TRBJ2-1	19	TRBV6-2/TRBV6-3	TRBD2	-	CASTYRLAGVQSSYNEQFF	TGTGCCAGCACCTACAGACTAGCGGGGGTTCAGAGCTCCTACAATGAGCAGTTCTTC
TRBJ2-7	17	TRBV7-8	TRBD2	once	CASSLGASGSSYNEQYF	TGTGCCAGCAGCTTAGGGGCTAGCGGGAGCTCCTACAATGAGCAGTACTTC
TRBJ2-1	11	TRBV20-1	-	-	CSALTSREQFF	TGCAGTGCTCTCACTTCCCGTGAGCAGTTCTTC
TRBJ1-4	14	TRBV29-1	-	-	CSVGDAEANEKLFF	TGCAGCGTTGGAGACGCAGAGGCGAATGAAAAACTGTTTTTT
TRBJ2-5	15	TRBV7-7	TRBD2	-	CASGLSGLAQETQYF	TGTGCTAGCGGCTTATCCGGACTAGCCCAAGAGACCCAGTACTTC
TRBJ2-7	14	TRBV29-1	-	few	CSVDVGTHSYEQYF	TGCAGCGTTGATGTAGGGACACACTCCTACGAGCAGTACTTC
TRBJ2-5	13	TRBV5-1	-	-	CASSAAGQETQYF	TGCGCCAGCAGCGCCGCCGGTCAAGAGACCCAGTACTTC